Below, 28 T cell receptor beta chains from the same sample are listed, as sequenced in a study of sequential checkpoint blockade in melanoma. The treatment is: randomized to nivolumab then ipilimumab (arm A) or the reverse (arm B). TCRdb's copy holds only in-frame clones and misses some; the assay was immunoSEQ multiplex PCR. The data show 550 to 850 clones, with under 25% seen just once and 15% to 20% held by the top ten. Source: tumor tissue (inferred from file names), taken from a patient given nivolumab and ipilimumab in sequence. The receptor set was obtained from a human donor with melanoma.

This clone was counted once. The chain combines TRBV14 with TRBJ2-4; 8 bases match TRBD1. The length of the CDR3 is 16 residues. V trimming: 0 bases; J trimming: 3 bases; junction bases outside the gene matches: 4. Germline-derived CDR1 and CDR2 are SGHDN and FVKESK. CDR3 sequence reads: CASSQEGTGRKNIQYF. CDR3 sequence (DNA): TGTGCCAGCAGCCAAGAAGGGACAGGACGCAAAAACATTCAGTACTTC.

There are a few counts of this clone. The CDR3 reads CASINSPPHYYGYTF. The CDR3 coding sequence is TGCGCCAGCATTAATAGCCCGCCCCATTACTATGGCTACACCTTC. The J gene is TRBJ1-2, the V gene TRBV23-1, with unresolved D. TRBV23-1 is classed as an ORF, of uncertain function. The V and J ends lost 7 bases and 3 bases respectively, with 18 bases between them. This CDR3 has 15 residues.

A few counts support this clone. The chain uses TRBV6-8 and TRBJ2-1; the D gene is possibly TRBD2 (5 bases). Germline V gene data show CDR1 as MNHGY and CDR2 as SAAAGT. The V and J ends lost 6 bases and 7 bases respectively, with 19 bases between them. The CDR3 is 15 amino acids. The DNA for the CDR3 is TGTGCCAGCAGATACACCGGGATGGCGGTTAATGAGCAGTTCTTC. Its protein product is CASRYTGMAVNEQFF.

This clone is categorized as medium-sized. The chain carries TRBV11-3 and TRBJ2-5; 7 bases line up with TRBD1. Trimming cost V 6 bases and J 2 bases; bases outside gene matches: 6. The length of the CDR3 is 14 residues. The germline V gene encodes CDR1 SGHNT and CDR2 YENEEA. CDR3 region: CASSSTGSQETQYF. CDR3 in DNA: TGTGCCAGCAGTTCGACAGGGAGTCAAGAGACCCAGTACTTC.

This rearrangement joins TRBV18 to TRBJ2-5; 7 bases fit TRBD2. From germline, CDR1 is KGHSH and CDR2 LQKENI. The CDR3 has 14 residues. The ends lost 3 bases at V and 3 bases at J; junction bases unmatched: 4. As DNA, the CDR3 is TGTGCCAGCTCACCCCGGGAGGTAGAAGAGACCCAGTACTTC. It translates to CASSPREVEETQYF. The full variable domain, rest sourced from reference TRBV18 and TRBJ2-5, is NAGVMQNPRHLVRRRGQEARLRCSPMKGHSHVYWYRQLPEEGLKFMVYLQKENIIDESGMPKERFSAEFPKEGPSILRIQQVVRGDSAAYFCASSPREVEETQYFGPGTRLLVL.

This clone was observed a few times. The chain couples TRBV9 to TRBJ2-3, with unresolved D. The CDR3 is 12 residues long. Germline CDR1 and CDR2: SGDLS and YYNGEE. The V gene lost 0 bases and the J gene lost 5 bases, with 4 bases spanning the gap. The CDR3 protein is CASSVVVDTQYF. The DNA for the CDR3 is TGTGCCAGCAGCGTAGTGGTAGATACGCAGTATTTT.

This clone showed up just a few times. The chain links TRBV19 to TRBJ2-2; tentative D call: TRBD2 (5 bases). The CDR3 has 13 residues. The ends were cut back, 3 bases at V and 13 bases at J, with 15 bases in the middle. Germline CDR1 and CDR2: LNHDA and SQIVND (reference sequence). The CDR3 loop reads CASSMWQDRGLFF. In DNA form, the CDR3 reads TGTGCCAGTAGTATGTGGCAGGACCGGGGGCTGTTTTTT.

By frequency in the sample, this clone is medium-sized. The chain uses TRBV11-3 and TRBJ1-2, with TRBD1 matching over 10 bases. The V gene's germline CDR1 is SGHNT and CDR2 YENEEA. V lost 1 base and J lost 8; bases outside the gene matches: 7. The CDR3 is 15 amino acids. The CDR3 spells CASSLGFGQGDGYTF. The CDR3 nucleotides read TGTGCCAGCAGCTTAGGATTTGGACAGGGGGACGGCTACACCTTC.

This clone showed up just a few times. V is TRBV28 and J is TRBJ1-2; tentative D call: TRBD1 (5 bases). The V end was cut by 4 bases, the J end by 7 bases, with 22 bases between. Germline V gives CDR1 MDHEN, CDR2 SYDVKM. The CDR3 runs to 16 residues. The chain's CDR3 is CASSYRKGPQKRGYTF. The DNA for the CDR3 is TGTGCCAGCAGTTACAGGAAAGGGCCTCAAAAACGTGGCTACACCTTC.

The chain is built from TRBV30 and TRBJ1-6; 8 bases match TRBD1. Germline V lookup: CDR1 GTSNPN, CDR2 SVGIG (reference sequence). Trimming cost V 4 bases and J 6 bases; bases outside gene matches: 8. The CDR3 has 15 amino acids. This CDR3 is CAWKGRQGSNSPLHF. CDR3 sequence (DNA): TGTGCCTGGAAGGGTCGACAGGGGAGTAATTCACCCCTCCACTTT.

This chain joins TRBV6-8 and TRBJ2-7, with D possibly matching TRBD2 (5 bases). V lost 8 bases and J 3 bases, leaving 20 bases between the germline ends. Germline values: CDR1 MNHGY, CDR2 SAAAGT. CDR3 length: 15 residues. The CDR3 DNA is TGTGCCAGCGGCCTCGAGGGATCCCCTGGCTACGAGCAGTACTTC. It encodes CASGLEGSPGYEQYF.

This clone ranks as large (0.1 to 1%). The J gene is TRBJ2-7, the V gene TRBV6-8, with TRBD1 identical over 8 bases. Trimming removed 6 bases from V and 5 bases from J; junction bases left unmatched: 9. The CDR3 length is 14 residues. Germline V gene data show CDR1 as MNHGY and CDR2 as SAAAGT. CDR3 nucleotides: TGTGCCAGCAGACGACAGGGGAATGTCCACGAGCAGTACTTC. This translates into CASRRQGNVHEQYF.

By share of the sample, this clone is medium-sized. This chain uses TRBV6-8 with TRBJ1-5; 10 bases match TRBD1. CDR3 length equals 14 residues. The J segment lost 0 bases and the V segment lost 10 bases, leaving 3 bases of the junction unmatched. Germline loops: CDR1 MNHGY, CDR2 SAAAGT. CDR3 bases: TGTGCCACAGGGACAGGGGATAGCAATCAGCCCCAGCATTTT. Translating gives CATGTGDSNQPQHF.

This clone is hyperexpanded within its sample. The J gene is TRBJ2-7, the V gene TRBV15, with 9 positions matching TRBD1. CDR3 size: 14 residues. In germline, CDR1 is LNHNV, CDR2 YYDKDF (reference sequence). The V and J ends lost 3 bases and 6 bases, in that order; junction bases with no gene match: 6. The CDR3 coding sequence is TGTGCCACCAGCAGCCGGGACAGGGTGGCCGAGCAGTACTTC. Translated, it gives CATSSRDRVAEQYF.

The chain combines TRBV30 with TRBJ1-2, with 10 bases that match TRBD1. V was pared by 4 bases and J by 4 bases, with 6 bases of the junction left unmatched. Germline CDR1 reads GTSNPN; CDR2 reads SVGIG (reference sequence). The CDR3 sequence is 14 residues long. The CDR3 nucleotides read TGTGCCTGGAAGGGGGACAGGGGTCTCTATGGCTACACCTTC. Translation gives CAWKGDRGLYGYTF.

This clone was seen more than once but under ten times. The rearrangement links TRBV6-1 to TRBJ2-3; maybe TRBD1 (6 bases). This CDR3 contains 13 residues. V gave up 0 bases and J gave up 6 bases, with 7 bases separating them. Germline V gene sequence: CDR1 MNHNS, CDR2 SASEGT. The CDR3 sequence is CASSEAGADTQYF. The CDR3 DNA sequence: TGTGCCAGCAGTGAAGCGGGGGCGGATACGCAGTATTTT.

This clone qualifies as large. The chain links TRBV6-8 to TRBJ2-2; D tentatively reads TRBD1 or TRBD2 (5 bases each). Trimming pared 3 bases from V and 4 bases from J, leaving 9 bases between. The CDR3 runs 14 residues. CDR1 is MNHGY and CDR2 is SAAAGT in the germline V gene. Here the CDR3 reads CASSYIGGTGELFF. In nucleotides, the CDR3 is TGTGCCAGCAGTTATATTGGGGGCACCGGGGAGCTGTTTTTT.

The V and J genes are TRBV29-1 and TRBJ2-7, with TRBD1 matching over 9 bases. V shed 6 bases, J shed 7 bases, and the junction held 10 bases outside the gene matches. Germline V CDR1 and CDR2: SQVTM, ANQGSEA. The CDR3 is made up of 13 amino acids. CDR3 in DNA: TGCAGCGTGGGACAGGGAGAAGGTTGGGAGCAGTACTTC. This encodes CSVGQGEGWEQYF.

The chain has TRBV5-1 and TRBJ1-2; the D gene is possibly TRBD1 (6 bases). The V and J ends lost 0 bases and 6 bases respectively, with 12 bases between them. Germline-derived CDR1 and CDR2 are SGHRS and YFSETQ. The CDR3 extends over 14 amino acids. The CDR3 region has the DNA TGCGCCAGCAGCTTGGCCCGGGGGCCTCATGGCTACACCTTC. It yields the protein CASSLARGPHGYTF.

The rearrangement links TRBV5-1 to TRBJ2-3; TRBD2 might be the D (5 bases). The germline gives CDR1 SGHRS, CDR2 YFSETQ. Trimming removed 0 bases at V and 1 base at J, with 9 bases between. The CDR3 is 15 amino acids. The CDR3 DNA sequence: TGCGCCAGCAGCTTGGCGGGGTATGGCACAGATACGCAGTATTTT. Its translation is CASSLAGYGTDTQYF. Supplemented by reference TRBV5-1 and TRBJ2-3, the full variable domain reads KAGVTQTPRYLIKTRGQQVTLSCSPISGHRSVSWYQQTPGQGLQFLFEYFSETQRNKGNFPGRFSGRQFSNSRSEMNVSTLELGDSALYLCASSLAGYGTDTQYFGPGTRLTVL.

DNA for the CDR3: TGCGCCAGCAGCTTAAGCAGGGCCACGAACACTGAAGCTTTCTTT. Encoded protein: CASSLSRATNTEAFF. The chain joins TRBV5-1 to TRBJ1-1; TRBD1 is a possible D gene (5 bases). V lost 2 bases, J lost 1 base, and 12 bases lay in between. Per the germline V gene, CDR1 is SGHRS and CDR2 is YFSETQ. The CDR3 has 15 residues.

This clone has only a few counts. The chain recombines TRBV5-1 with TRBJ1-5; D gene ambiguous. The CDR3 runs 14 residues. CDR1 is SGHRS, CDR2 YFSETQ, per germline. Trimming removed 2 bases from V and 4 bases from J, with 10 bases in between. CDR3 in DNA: TGCGCCAGCAGCTTCGGTGGGAAAAATCAGCCCCAGCATTTT. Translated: CASSFGGKNQPQHF.

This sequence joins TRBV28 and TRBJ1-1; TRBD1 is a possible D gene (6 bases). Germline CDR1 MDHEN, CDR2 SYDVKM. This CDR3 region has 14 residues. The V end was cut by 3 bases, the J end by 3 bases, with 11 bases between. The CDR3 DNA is TGTGCCAGCAGTTTGGGAGACAGGTACACTGAAGCTTTCTTT. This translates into CASSLGDRYTEAFF. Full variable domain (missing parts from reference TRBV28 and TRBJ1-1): DVKVTQSSRYLVKRTGEKVFLECVQDMDHENMFWYRQDPGLGLRLIYFSYDVKMKEKGDIPEGYSVSREKKERFSLILESASTNQTSMYLCASSLGDRYTEAFFGQGTRLTVV.

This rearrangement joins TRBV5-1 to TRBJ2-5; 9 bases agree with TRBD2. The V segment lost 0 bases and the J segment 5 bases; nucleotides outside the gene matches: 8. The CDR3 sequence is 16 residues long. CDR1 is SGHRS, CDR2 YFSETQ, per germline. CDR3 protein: CASSLVLAGPRETQYF. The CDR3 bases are TGCGCCAGCAGCTTGGTCCTAGCGGGGCCCCGGGAGACCCAGTACTTC.

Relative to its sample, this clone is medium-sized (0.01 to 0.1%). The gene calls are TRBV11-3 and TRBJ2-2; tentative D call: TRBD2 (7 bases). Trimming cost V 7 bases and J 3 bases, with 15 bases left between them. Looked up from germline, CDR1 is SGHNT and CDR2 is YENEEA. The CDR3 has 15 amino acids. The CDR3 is CASTLPGGDTGELFF. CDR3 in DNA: TGTGCCAGCACCCTTCCGGGGGGCGACACCGGGGAGCTGTTTTTT.

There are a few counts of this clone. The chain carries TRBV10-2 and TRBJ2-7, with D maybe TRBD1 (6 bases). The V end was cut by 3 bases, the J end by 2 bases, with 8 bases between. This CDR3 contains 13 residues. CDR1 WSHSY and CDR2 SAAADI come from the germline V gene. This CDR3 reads CASSDRGPYEQYF. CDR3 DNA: TGCGCCAGCAGTGACAGGGGTCCCTACGAGCAGTACTTC.

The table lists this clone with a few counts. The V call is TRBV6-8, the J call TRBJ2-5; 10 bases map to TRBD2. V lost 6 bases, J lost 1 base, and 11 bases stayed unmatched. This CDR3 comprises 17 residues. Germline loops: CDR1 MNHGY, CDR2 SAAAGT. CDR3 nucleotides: TGTGCCAGCAGAGTAATAGACCTAGCGGGGGCCCAAGAGACCCAGTACTTC. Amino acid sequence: CASRVIDLAGAQETQYF.

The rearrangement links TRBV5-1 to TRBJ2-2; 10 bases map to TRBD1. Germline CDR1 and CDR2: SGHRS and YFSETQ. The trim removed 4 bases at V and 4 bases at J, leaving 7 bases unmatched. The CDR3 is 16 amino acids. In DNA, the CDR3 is TGCGCCAGCAGCATCCCGGGACAGGGGACCACCGGGGAGCTGTTTTTT. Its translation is CASSIPGQGTTGELFF.